This passage covers 21 T cell receptor beta chains from one sample sequenced in a study of blood T cell repertoires in COVID-19 (dated by TCRdb to 2018 to 2020). The library was produced with the immunoSEQ multiplex PCR assay. In its TCRdb copy, this immuneACCESS table keeps in-frame sequences only and misses some clones. Where compared with another copy, unresolved V genes explain less than half of these, and the others have no known cause. A total of roughly 190,000 clones appear in this sample, approximately 88% of them only once. Of the sample, more than 2.5% falls within the top ten clones. The sequencing sample was made of PBMCs or T cells enriched from blood (not recorded which). These receptors originate from a woman younger than 45 who had recovered from COVID-19.

The chain employs TRBV6-5 and TRBJ2-2, with TRBD2 matching over 11 bases. V was clipped by 5 bases and J by 6 bases; unmatched bases: 5. Germline CDR1 MNHEY, CDR2 SVGAGI. The CDR3 length is 15 residues. The CDR3 nucleotides read TGTGCCAGCAGTCGTAGCGGGAGGGGGGCCGGGGAGCTGTTTTTT. Translation gives CASSRSGRGAGELFF.

The rearrangement uses TRBV19 and TRBJ2-2, with TRBD2 matching 7 bases. This CDR3 is built from 15 residues. The germline gives CDR1 LNHDA, CDR2 SQIVND (reference sequence). Losses at the gene ends were 4 bases for V and 3 bases for J; bases not matched to a gene: 5. This CDR3 reads CASSTVAGDTGELFF. The CDR3 coding sequence is TGTGCCAGTAGTACCGTGGCGGGGGACACCGGGGAGCTGTTTTTT.

The chain links TRBV7-2 to TRBJ2-4; a weak D match, TRBD1 (6 bases). This CDR3 has 13 amino acids. Germline lookup yields CDR1 SGHTA and CDR2 FQGNSA. Trimming removed 4 bases at V and 3 bases at J, with 7 bases between. CDR3 bases: TGTGCCAGCAGCTCGGACAGCAAAAACATTCAGTACTTC. This encodes CASSSDSKNIQYF. Based on the CDR3 plus reference TRBV7-2 and TRBJ2-4, the full variable domain is GAGVSQSPSNKVTEKGKDVELRCDPISGHTALYWYRQSLGQGLEFLIYFQGNSAPDKSGLPSDRFSAERTGGSVSTLTIQRTQQEDSAVYLCASSSDSKNIQYFGAGTRLSVL.

The chain links TRBV9 to TRBJ1-5; 10 nucleotides line up with TRBD1. The CDR3 runs to 15 residues. Losses at the gene ends were 0 bases for V and 4 bases for J; bases not matched to a gene: 1. Per the germline V gene, CDR1 is SGDLS and CDR2 is YYNGEE. The CDR3: CASSVGTGGNQPQHF. DNA of the CDR3: TGTGCCAGCAGCGTAGGGACAGGGGGGAATCAGCCCCAGCATTTT.

This clone came up a few times. The V call is TRBV12-3 or TRBV12-4, the J call TRBJ1-2; D is ambiguous. The CDR3 covers 12 residues. The V gene lost 11 bases and the J gene lost 4 bases, with 14 bases spanning the gap. CDR3 sequence reads: CAVGGLLYGYTF. The CDR3 region has the DNA TGTGCCGTCGGAGGTCTCCTCTATGGCTACACCTTC.

This chain connects TRBV29-1 to TRBJ2-1; 10 bases fit TRBD2. The junction had 11 bases not matched to a gene; V was cut back by 8 bases and J by 7 bases. This CDR3 spans 14 amino acids. Germline lookup yields CDR1 SQVTM and CDR2 ANQGSEA. The CDR3 sequence: CSSPPTSGMNEQFF. CDR3 nucleotide sequence: TGCAGCTCTCCTCCCACTAGCGGGATGAATGAGCAGTTCTTC.

The chain combines TRBV6-6 with TRBJ1-4, with TRBD1 as a possible D gene (6 bases). Germline CDR1 is MNHNY and CDR2 is SVGAGI (reference sequence). The CDR3 extends over 15 amino acids. V was trimmed by 0 bases and J by 7 bases, leaving 12 bases between them. CDR3: CASSYSSQGREKLFF. The CDR3 coding sequence is TGTGCCAGCAGTTACTCCAGCCAGGGGCGTGAAAAACTGTTTTTT.

J is TRBJ2-2 and V is TRBV27; tentative D call: TRBD1 (6 bases). V shed 3 bases and J shed 5 bases, with 13 bases lying between them. Germline-derived CDR1 and CDR2 are MNHEY and SMNVEV (reference sequence). The CDR3 is 15 amino acids. The CDR3, as DNA: TGTGCCAGCAGTTTGGGGGCAGCTGGTACCGGGGAGCTGTTTTTT. This translates into CASSLGAAGTGELFF.

The chain is built from TRBV5-1 and TRBJ1-1; 7 nucleotides line up with TRBD1. Germline CDR1 and CDR2: SGHRS and YFSETQ. V lost 4 bases and J lost 0; bases outside the gene matches: 6. CDR3 length: 15 residues. CDR3 region: CASSSDRELNTEAFF. Here the CDR3 DNA reads TGCGCCAGCAGCAGCGACAGGGAACTGAACACTGAAGCTTTCTTT. The full variable domain, with the rest looked up from reference TRBV5-1 and TRBJ1-1, is KAGVTQTPRYLIKTRGQQVTLSCSPISGHRSVSWYQQTPGQGLQFLFEYFSETQRNKGNFPGRFSGRQFSNSRSEMNVSTLELGDSALYLCASSSDRELNTEAFFGQGTRLTVV.

V gene TRBV19 combines with J gene TRBJ2-7; 13 bases are a match to TRBD2. Germline lookup yields CDR1 LNHDA and CDR2 SQIVND (reference sequence). V lost 7 bases, J lost 6 bases, and 15 bases stayed unmatched. This CDR3 region has 17 residues. CDR3 sequence (DNA): TGTGCCAGTAATTCCCCCGGGACTAGCGGGAAATCGGGCGAGCAGTACTTC. Translated, it gives CASNSPGTSGKSGEQYF.

This chain links TRBV25-1 with TRBJ1-3; D gene ambiguous. The CDR3 is 13 residues long. CDR1 and CDR2 from the germline V gene are MGHDK and SYGVNS. Trimming shortened V by 2 bases and J by 4 bases, and 6 bases separated the two germline ends. The CDR3 spells CASSETGGNTIYF. The CDR3 DNA is TGTGCCAGCAGTGAAACGGGAGGAAACACCATATATTTT.

V gene TRBV29-1 combines with J gene TRBJ1-5, with D hard to call. V was shortened by 5 bases and J by 3 bases, with 11 bases between the two germline ends. The CDR3 spans 13 residues. Germline V gene lookup returns CDR1 SQVTM and CDR2 ANQGSEA. This chain's CDR3 is CSVSGDFNQPQHF. The DNA of the CDR3 is TGCAGCGTTTCCGGGGATTTCAATCAGCCCCAGCATTTT.

The V and J genes are TRBV11-2 and TRBJ2-5; tentative D call: TRBD2 (7 bases). Trimming took off 4 bases at V and 4 bases at J, with 16 bases between the two ends. The CDR3 is 15 residues long. From germline, CDR1 is SGHAT and CDR2 FQNNGV. CDR3 bases: TGTGCCAGCAGCTCGGTTGGTGGGGGGGCAGAGACCCAGTACTTC. Amino acid sequence: CASSSVGGGAETQYF.

The chain carries TRBV11-2 and TRBJ1-1, with D perhaps TRBD1 (6 bases). Trimming took off 5 bases at V and 11 bases at J, with 18 bases between the two ends. The CDR3 is 13 amino acids. From germline, CDR1 is SGHAT and CDR2 FQNNGV. As DNA, the CDR3 is TGTGCCAGCAGCGGGGACACCCTCCAGGGGGCTTTCTTT. Translating it yields CASSGDTLQGAFF.

The rearrangement joins TRBV7-9 to TRBJ2-1; the match to TRBD2 covers 9 bases. Germline-derived CDR1 and CDR2 are SEHNR and FQNEAQ (reference sequence). The J segment lost 4 bases and the V segment lost 4 bases, leaving 8 bases of the junction unmatched. The CDR3 loop spans 16 amino acids. The CDR3 bases are TGTGCCAGCAGCTACCCTAGCGGGAACGGATACAATGAGCAGTTCTTC. This gives the protein CASSYPSGNGYNEQFF.

Many counts were recorded for this clone. V gene TRBV10-3 combines with J gene TRBJ2-7; TRBD1 matches 9 bases. This CDR3 region has 15 residues. With V trimmed by 4 bases and J by 3 bases, 7 bases remained unmatched. Germline V gene data show CDR1 as ENHRY and CDR2 as SYGVKD. The CDR3 nucleotides read TGTGCCATCAGTGGGACACAGGGGGCAAGCTACGAGCAGTACTTC. It is translated as CAISGTQGASYEQYF.

The chain employs TRBV11-3 and TRBJ2-5; perhaps TRBD1 as D (5 bases). This CDR3 is built from 14 residues. Trimming pared 4 bases from V and 1 base from J, leaving 10 bases between. Germline V gives CDR1 SGHNT, CDR2 YENEEA. The CDR3 DNA follows: TGTGCCAGCAGCTCCAGGGTAGCCCAAGAGACCCAGTACTTC. Its translation is CASSSRVAQETQYF.

The chain couples TRBV7-8 to TRBJ2-1; 14 bases line up with TRBD2. The germline CDR1 and CDR2 sequences are SGHVS and FQNEAQ. V was pared by 5 bases and J by 0 bases, with 15 bases of the junction left unmatched. CDR3 length equals 21 residues. CDR3 coding DNA: TGTGCCAGCAGCCACACAAAGCAGACTAGCGGGAGGGTTAGCTCCTACAATGAGCAGTTCTTC. Translating it yields CASSHTKQTSGRVSSYNEQFF.

The gene calls are TRBV7-8 and TRBJ2-7; the match to TRBD2 covers 13 bases. The CDR3 is 19 amino acids. Germline-derived CDR1 and CDR2 are SGHVS and FQNEAQ. The J segment lost 4 bases and the V segment lost 5 bases, leaving 17 bases of the junction unmatched. CDR3: CASSHTGLAGVGGVYEQYF. In DNA form, the CDR3 reads TGTGCCAGCAGCCACACCGGACTAGCGGGAGTGGGGGGAGTTTACGAGCAGTACTTC.

CDR3: CASSHPGDRHYGYTF. CDR3 DNA sequence: TGTGCCAGCAGCCACCCGGGTGACCGACACTATGGCTACACCTTC. This chain links TRBV7-9 with TRBJ1-2; no clear D. V was shortened by 5 bases and J by 3 bases, with 16 bases between the two germline ends. CDR1 is SEHNR and CDR2 is FQNEAQ in the germline V gene (reference sequence). The CDR3 totals 15 residues. Full variable domain (rest looked up from reference TRBV7-9 and TRBJ1-2): DTGVSQNPRHKITKRGQNVTFRCDPISEHNRLYWYRQTLGQGPEFLTYFQNEAQLEKSRLLSDRFSAERPKGSFSTLEIQRTEQGDSAMYLCASSHPGDRHYGYTFGSGTRLTVV.

This sequence joins TRBV30 and TRBJ2-7; 11 nucleotides match TRBD2. J was trimmed by 5 bases and V by 3 bases; bases with no gene match: 15. Germline CDR1 is GTSNPN and CDR2 is SVGIG (reference sequence). The CDR3 spans 17 residues. The CDR3 bases are TGTGCCTGGAGCCATAGCGGGAGGGCCGTACGATCAAACGAGCAGTACTTC. This codes for CAWSHSGRAVRSNEQYF.